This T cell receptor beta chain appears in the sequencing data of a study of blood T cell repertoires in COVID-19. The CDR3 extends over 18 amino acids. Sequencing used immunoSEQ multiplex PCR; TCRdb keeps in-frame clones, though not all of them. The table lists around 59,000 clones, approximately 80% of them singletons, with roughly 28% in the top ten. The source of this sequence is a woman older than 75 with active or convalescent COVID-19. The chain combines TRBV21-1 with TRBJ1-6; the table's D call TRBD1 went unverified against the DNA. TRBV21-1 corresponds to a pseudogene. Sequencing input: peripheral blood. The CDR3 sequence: CASSKGQVFSSYNSPLHF. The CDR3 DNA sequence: TGTGCCAGCAGCAAAGGGCAGGTTTTTAGCTCCTATAATTCACCCCTCCACTTT.